This TCR beta chain was retrieved from a study of cytomegalovirus exposure and HLA in healthy donors. Regarding the study as a whole: Later analysis identified a missense DCLRE1C variant that was linked to TCR beta V- and J-gene trimming. Relative to the approximately 670-donor mean, N-insertions were reportedly fewer in an Asian-associated ancestry cluster in a later analysis.

Details on this clone: Its antigen remains unidentified.

This PCR relied on a set of 60 Vbeta primers and 13 Jbeta primers. The table came from immunoSEQ multiplex PCR; TCRdb's copy has only in-frame clones and leaves some out. The profile shows approximately 100,000 clones, approximately 77% of them singletons. This CDR3 has 14 amino acids. V shed 4 bases and J shed 8 bases, with 13 bases lying between them. In germline, CDR1 is SGHRS, CDR2 YFSETQ. The source of this sequence is a woman in her forties in good health and CMV-seronegative. V gene TRBV5-1 combines with J gene TRBJ1-6; D unresolved. The sequencing sample was made of PBMCs. The DNA of the CDR3 is TGCGCCAGCAGCCCCGACATGCTTGATTCACCCCTCCACTTT. This codes for CASSPDMLDSPLHF.